This TCR beta chain is from a study of T cell changes during pregnancy in multiple sclerosis. The length of the CDR3 is 15 residues. Germline CDR1 reads SGHRS; CDR2 reads YFSETQ. The V segment lost 0 bases and the J segment 3 bases; nucleotides outside the gene matches: 2. Here immunoSEQ multiplex PCR was the method, and the copy in TCRdb shows in-frame clones only, minus some. The data show 65,000 to 85,000 clones, approximately 90% seen once. The chain joins TRBV5-1 to TRBJ2-5; TRBD2 aligns across 10 bases. The TCR originated in a female donor with multiple sclerosis, enrolled in a pregnancy study. Sequencing was performed on peripheral blood, taken after pregnancy. CDR3 nucleotide sequence: TGCGCCAGCAGCTTGGGGACTAGCGGCAAAGAGACCCAGTACTTC. Encoded protein: CASSLGTSGKETQYF. Using reference TRBV5-1 and TRBJ2-5 for the parts outside the CDR3, the full variable domain is KAGVTQTPRYLIKTRGQQVTLSCSPISGHRSVSWYQQTPGQGLQFLFEYFSETQRNKGNFPGRFSGRQFSNSRSEMNVSTLELGDSALYLCASSLGTSGKETQYFGPGTRLLVL.